This T cell receptor (beta chain) was captured by sequencing in a study of T cell responses to AZD1222 COVID-19 vaccine. Profiling relied on immunoSEQ multiplex PCR, and the TCRdb table lists in-frame clones only, not all of them. The sample holds 150,000 to 200,000 clones, 90% to 95% seen once. Germline loops: CDR1 MNHEY, CDR2 SVGAGI. The CDR3 covers 14 residues. V lost 7 bases and J 4 bases, leaving 16 bases between the germline ends. General study findings and limits: Repertoire sampling was restricted to post-peak T cell response timepoints. Regions 160-218 and 743-854 held dominance among vaccine-associated CD4 TCRs, which spanned spike. A mostly white British donor set with more females was recruited, and clonal diversity was possibly underestimated.

About this clone itself: Its antigen is unknown.

This TCR was sampled from an adult who received the AZD1222 COVID-19 vaccine. The specimen was peripheral blood, collected 28 days after the second AZD1222 dose. The V gene is TRBV6-5, the J gene TRBJ1-2; unclear D gene. The CDR3 DNA sequence: TGTGCCAGCACCCTAGGAGGGAGTAGCTATGGCTACACCTTC. It yields the protein CASTLGGSSYGYTF.